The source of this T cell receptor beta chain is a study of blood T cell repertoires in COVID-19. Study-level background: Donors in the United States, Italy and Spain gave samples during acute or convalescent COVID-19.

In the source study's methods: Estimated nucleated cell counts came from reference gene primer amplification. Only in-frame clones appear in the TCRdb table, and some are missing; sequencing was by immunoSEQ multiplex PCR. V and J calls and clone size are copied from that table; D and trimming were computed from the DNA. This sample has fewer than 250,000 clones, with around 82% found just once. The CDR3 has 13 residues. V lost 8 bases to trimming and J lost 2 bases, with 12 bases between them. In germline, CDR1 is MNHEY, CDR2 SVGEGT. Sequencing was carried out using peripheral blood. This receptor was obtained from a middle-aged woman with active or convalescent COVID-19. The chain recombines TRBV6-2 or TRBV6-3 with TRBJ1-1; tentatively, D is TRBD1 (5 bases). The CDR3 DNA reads TGTGCCAGCTGTTTGGGGCCAAACACTGAAGCTTTCTTT. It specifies CASCLGPNTEAFF.